The clone carrying this T cell receptor beta chain was seen many times. The antigen is unknown. These data belong to a study of regulatory T cells in long-lasting Graves disease. Study-level points and caveats: It was in persistent disease that TRBV28, TRBJ1-2 and TRBJ2-5 were favored. Public clonotype sharing was higher in persistent than newly diagnosed patients.

This CDR3 has 15 residues. Trimming removed 6 bases at V and 0 bases at J, with 15 bases between. CDR1 is SEHNR, CDR2 FQNEAQ, per germline (reference sequence). Time point here: newly diagnosed GD, antithyroid drugs for less than 3 months. The TCR library was made from RNA extracted from PBMCs. The authors drew around 9 milliliters of peripheral blood into EDTA tubes. Arm-PCR with iRepertoire HTBI primers amplified the CDR3 regions for these TCR beta libraries. How the authors handled the data: Identified segments across samples numbered just over 60 TRBV and 14 to 15 TRBJ. TCRdb called the multiplex PCR reads again in MiXCR, with one record for every CDR3 protein. The V and J calls come from TCRdb's annotation, not from the publication. The data show a few hundred thousand distinct CDR3 sequences, around 20% seen once.

This chain connects TRBV7-9 to TRBJ2-7; possible D gene TRBD1, 6 bases. This receptor was identified in a female donor with Graves disease. Sequenced here: peripheral blood mononuclear cells (PBMCs), sampled at new diagnosis, from a patient treated with antithyroid drugs. CDR3: CASRPQTGSSYEQYF. CDR3 nucleotides: TGTGCCAGCAGACCTCAGACAGGAAGCTCCTACGAGCAGTACTTC.